This T cell receptor (beta chain) was documented in a study of a mutant IDH1 vaccine in newly diagnosed glioma. Time point: baseline, week 1 (first vaccination visit). Described treatment: pre-vaccination baseline after standard-of-care therapy. Here immunoSEQ multiplex PCR was the method, and the copy in TCRdb shows in-frame clones only, minus some. The repertoire holds 25,000 to 35,000 clones, with more than 85% as singletons. The ends were cut back, 0 bases at V and 8 bases at J, with 8 bases in the middle. Germline V CDR1 and CDR2: SGHRS, YFSETQ. The CDR3 extends over 12 amino acids. Notes on the study in general: Induction of immune responses by the vaccine occurred in about 95% of patients.

A note on this clone: Its antigen is unidentified.

The material sequenced was PBMCs, taken from a glioma patient treated with radiotherapy, temozolomide or both. The receptor comes from a middle-aged woman with glioma. The rearrangement links TRBV5-1 to TRBJ1-1; D remains ambiguous. This chain's CDR3 is CASSLVNGEAFF. The CDR3 nucleotides read TGCGCCAGCAGCTTGGTAAACGGAGAAGCTTTCTTT.